Below, 21 T cell receptor beta chains from the same sample are listed, as sequenced in a study of cytomegalovirus exposure and HLA in healthy donors. Primers: 60 Vbeta forward and 13 Jbeta reverse. Method: immunoSEQ multiplex PCR; TCRdb's copy keeps in-frame clones and lacks some. Among tens of thousands of clones listed, around 80% were seen once. The sequenced sample consisted of PBMCs. The receptors were gathered from a woman in her 50s in good health and CMV-seropositive.

The gene calls are TRBV28 and TRBJ1-2, with 8 bases lining up with TRBD1. The CDR3 is made up of 13 amino acids. V was pared by 5 bases and J by 8 bases, with 7 bases of the junction left unmatched. CDR1 MDHEN and CDR2 SYDVKM come from the germline V gene. CDR3 protein: CASSEQGVKGYTF. The CDR3 DNA reads TGTGCCAGCAGTGAACAGGGGGTCAAGGGCTACACCTTC.

V usage is TRBV9 and J usage is TRBJ2-1; TRBD2 aligns across 9 bases. Germline values: CDR1 SGDLS, CDR2 YYNGEE. The length of the CDR3 is 15 residues. With V trimmed by 3 bases and J by 10 bases, 11 bases remained unmatched. This CDR3 reads CASSAVAGAPTEQFF. DNA for the CDR3: TGTGCCAGCAGCGCCGTAGCGGGGGCCCCCACGGAGCAGTTCTTC. Together with reference TRBV9 and TRBJ2-1, the CDR3 gives the full variable domain: DSGVTQTPKHLITATGQRVTLRCSPRSGDLSVYWYQQSLDQGLQFLIQYYNGEERAKGNILERFSAQQFPDLHSELNLSSLELGDSALYFCASSAVAGAPTEQFFGPGTRLTVL.

This clone was observed a few times. The V call is TRBV19, the J call TRBJ1-2; 7 bases map to TRBD1. This CDR3 is 11 amino acids long. V lost 10 bases and J lost 6; bases outside the gene matches: 5. Germline CDR1 is LNHDA and CDR2 is SQIVND (reference sequence). The CDR3 reads CATNRGNGYTF. The CDR3 DNA follows: TGTGCCACCAACAGGGGTAATGGCTACACCTTC.

This chain links TRBV5-1 with TRBJ1-4, with D tentatively TRBD1 (5 bases). Germline CDR1 is SGHRS and CDR2 is YFSETQ. V gave up 4 bases and J gave up 8 bases, with 15 bases separating them. This CDR3 has 14 residues. This CDR3 is CASSRQMGSEKLFF. The CDR3 DNA follows: TGCGCCAGCAGCCGACAGATGGGAAGCGAAAAACTGTTTTTT.

The gene calls are TRBV19 and TRBJ1-5, with 10 bases aligning to TRBD1. V lost 10 bases and J lost 7; bases outside the gene matches: 13. Germline CDR1 LNHDA, CDR2 SQIVND (reference sequence). The CDR3 contains 15 residues. The CDR3 region has the DNA TGTGCCACCGACCCAGGGACAGGGGAATGGCAGCCCCAGCATTTT. This codes for CATDPGTGEWQPQHF.

The chain has TRBV5-1 and TRBJ2-1, with 9 bases that match TRBD2. From germline, CDR1 is SGHRS and CDR2 YFSETQ. The length of the CDR3 is 17 residues. J lost 2 bases, V lost 0 bases, and 6 bases had no gene match. CDR3 DNA: TGCGCCAGCAGCTTGGCCATGGGACTAGCTACCTACAATGAGCAGTTCTTC. Residues: CASSLAMGLATYNEQFF.

The chain is built from TRBV9 and TRBJ2-3; D is uncertain. Looked up from germline, CDR1 is SGDLS and CDR2 is YYNGEE. The CDR3 totals 14 residues. The V end lost 0 bases, the J end lost 2 bases, and 7 bases lay between the germline ends. The CDR3 nucleotides are TGTGCCAGCAGCGTAGTGGCAGTCACAGATACGCAGTATTTT. Amino acids: CASSVVAVTDTQYF.

This chain connects TRBV4-1 to TRBJ2-7; TRBD1 agrees at 10 bases. CDR3 length equals 14 residues. J was trimmed by 6 bases and V by 4 bases; bases with no gene match: 6. Per germline, CDR1 MGHRA and CDR2 YSYEKL. CDR3 amino acids: CASSRTGGSAEQYF. The CDR3, as DNA: TGCGCCAGCAGCCGGACAGGGGGAAGCGCCGAGCAGTACTTC.

J is TRBJ1-1 and V is TRBV12-2; the D call in the table, TRBD1, was not verified against the DNA. TRBV12-2 is reported as a pseudogene. This CDR3 spans 18 amino acids. CDR3 bases: TGTGCAAGTCGCTTAGCGCTAGGGGCCGGGCGGTCGAACACTGAAGCTTTCTTT. It encodes CASRLALGAGRSNTEAFF.

The rearrangement uses TRBV11-2 and TRBJ1-3; the match to TRBD1 covers 7 bases. The CDR3 spans 16 residues. The V gene end was trimmed by 2 bases and the J gene end by 0 bases; junction bases not matched to a gene: 4. Germline V gene sequence: CDR1 SGHAT, CDR2 FQNNGV. CDR3 sequence (DNA): TGTGCCAGCAGCTTATTCAGGGGGAGCTCTGGAAACACCATATATTTT. Amino acids: CASSLFRGSSGNTIYF.

V gene TRBV4-1 combines with J gene TRBJ2-7; 9 positions agree with TRBD1. Per the germline V gene, CDR1 is MGHRA and CDR2 is YSYEKL. This CDR3 is 17 amino acids long. V was clipped by 4 bases and J by 6 bases; unmatched bases: 16. This CDR3 is CASSPRMTGTGFFEQYF. The CDR3, as DNA: TGCGCCAGCAGCCCTAGAATGACCGGGACAGGGTTTTTCGAGCAGTACTTC.

The rearrangement joins TRBV2 to TRBJ1-5; D is unclear. CDR3 length: 14 residues. CDR1 and CDR2 (germline): SNHLY, FYNNEI. V lost 5 bases, J lost 1 base, and 9 bases lay in between. As DNA, the CDR3 is TGTGCCAGCAGTCCAACATCGAGCAATCAGCCCCAGCATTTT. Protein: CASSPTSSNQPQHF. The whole variable domain, remainder taken from reference TRBV2 and TRBJ1-5, is EPEVTQTPSHQVTQMGQEVILRCVPISNHLYFYWYRQILGQKVEFLVSFYNNEISEKSEIFDDQFSVERPDGSNFTLKIRSTKLEDSAMYFCASSPTSSNQPQHFGDGTRLSIL.

V gene TRBV11-1 combines with J gene TRBJ2-2; TRBD1 aligns across 11 bases. The CDR3 extends over 16 amino acids. In germline, CDR1 is SGHAT, CDR2 FQDESV (reference sequence). J was trimmed by 2 bases and V by 5 bases; bases with no gene match: 4. CDR3 sequence reads: CASSIGQGANTGELFF. The CDR3 nucleotides read TGTGCCAGCAGCATCGGACAGGGGGCTAACACCGGGGAGCTGTTTTTT.

The chain combines TRBV7-9 with TRBJ1-5, with unresolved D. V shed 4 bases and J shed 8 bases, with 9 bases lying between them. The CDR3 length is 12 residues. CDR1 SEHNR and CDR2 FQNEAQ come from the germline V gene (reference sequence). CDR3 in DNA: TGTGCCAGCAGCTCCCCGAGGGAGCCCCAGCATTTT. It codes for CASSSPREPQHF.

The rearrangement uses TRBV27 and TRBJ2-7; D remains unclear. Per germline, CDR1 MNHEY and CDR2 SMNVEV (reference sequence). The CDR3 loop spans 14 amino acids. The CDR3 region has the DNA TGTGCCAGCAGTTTGAACGCCCTAAACTACGAGCGGTACGTC. Its translation: CASSLNALNYERYV.

This chain connects TRBV7-9 to TRBJ1-1, with D possibly TRBD1 on 5 matching bases. CDR1 is SEHNR and CDR2 is FQNEAQ in the germline V gene (reference sequence). The V end was cut by 2 bases, the J end by 6 bases, with 16 bases between. The CDR3 consists of 15 residues. The CDR3 bases are TGTGCCAGCAGCTTAAGGGGCTCAAGCGAATCTGAAGCTTTCTTT. Its protein product is CASSLRGSSESEAFF.

The V call is TRBV4-1, the J call TRBJ2-1, with D possibly TRBD2 on 7 matching bases. The V gene's germline CDR1 is MGHRA and CDR2 YSYEKL. The CDR3 is 16 residues long. V lost 3 bases, J lost 6 bases, and 18 bases lay in between. The CDR3 loop reads CASSHIVGGGLNEQFF. In nucleotides, the CDR3 is TGCGCCAGCAGCCATATCGTGGGAGGGGGGCTCAATGAGCAGTTCTTC.

A word on this clone: At one boundary the junction diverges from the germline segment, which might be a read error. The V and J genes are TRBV7-9 and TRBJ1-1; TRBD1 aligns across 11 bases. Germline V gene data show CDR1 as SEHNR and CDR2 as FQNEAQ (reference sequence). The CDR3 covers 14 residues. CDR3 nucleotide sequence: TGTTCCAGCAGCCAAGGGACAGGGGGAACTGAAGCTTTCTTT. This translates into CSSSQGTGGTEAFF.

The chain links TRBV7-8 to TRBJ2-5, with 7 bases identical to TRBD1. Trimming cost V 4 bases and J 5 bases; bases outside gene matches: 7. CDR1 is SGHVS, CDR2 FQNEAQ, per germline. CDR3 length equals 14 residues. The CDR3 nucleotides read TGTGCCAGCAGCTCTAGACAGGGCTGGGAGACCCAGTACTTC. Protein sequence: CASSSRQGWETQYF. Combining the CDR3 with reference TRBV7-8 and TRBJ2-5 gives the whole variable domain GAGVSQSPRYKVAKRGQDVALRCDPISGHVSLFWYQQALGQGPEFLTYFQNEAQLDKSGLPSDRFFAERPEGSVSTLKIQRTQQEDSAVYLCASSSRQGWETQYFGPGTRLLVL.

V is TRBV6-1 and J is TRBJ2-5; 11 bases are shared with TRBD2. There are 16 residues in the CDR3. The germline CDR1 and CDR2 sequences are MNHNS and SASEGT. J gave up 5 bases and V 3 bases, and 8 bases lay outside the gene matches. The CDR3 loop is CASSDPLAGGGETQYF. CDR3 sequence (DNA): TGTGCCAGCAGTGACCCGTTAGCGGGAGGGGGCGAGACCCAGTACTTC.

The rearrangement uses TRBV21-1 and TRBJ2-7; TRBD1, as called in the table, went unchecked against the DNA. TRBV21-1 is a pseudogene segment. The CDR3 extends over 14 amino acids. The CDR3 is CASSERTGLYEQYV. In nucleotides, the CDR3 is TGTGCCAGCAGCGAGCGGACAGGCCTCTACGAGCAGTACGTC.